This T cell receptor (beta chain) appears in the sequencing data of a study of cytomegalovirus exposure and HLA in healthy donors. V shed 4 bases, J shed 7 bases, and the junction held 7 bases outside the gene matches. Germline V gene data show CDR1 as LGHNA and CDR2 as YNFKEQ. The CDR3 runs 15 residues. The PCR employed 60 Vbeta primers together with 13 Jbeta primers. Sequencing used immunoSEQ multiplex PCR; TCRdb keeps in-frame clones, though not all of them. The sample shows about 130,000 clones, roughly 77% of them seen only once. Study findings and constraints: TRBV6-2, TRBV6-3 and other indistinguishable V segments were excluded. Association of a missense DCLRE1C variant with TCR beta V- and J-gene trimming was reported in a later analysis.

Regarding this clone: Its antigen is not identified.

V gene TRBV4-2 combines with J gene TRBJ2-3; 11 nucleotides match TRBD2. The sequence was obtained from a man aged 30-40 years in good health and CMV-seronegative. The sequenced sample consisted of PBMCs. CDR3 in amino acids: CASSRTGTSGNTQYF. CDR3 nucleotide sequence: TGTGCCAGCAGCCGAACCGGGACTAGCGGAAATACGCAGTATTTT.